The next 3 T cell receptor beta chains were all read from a single sample in a study of cytomegalovirus exposure and HLA in healthy donors. Only in-frame clones appear in the TCRdb table, and some are missing; sequencing was by immunoSEQ multiplex PCR. In the table there are some 63,000 clones, roughly 90% of which are singletons. The sample comprised PBMCs. These receptors were taken from a woman under 30 in good health and CMV-seronegative.

This clone was observed a few times. This chain uses TRBV6-5 with TRBJ2-1; D might be TRBD2 (6 bases). Per germline, CDR1 MNHEY and CDR2 SVGAGI. With 7 bases removed from V and 4 bases from J, the gap between germline ends came to 17 bases. This CDR3 has 15 amino acids. The CDR3 DNA sequence: TGTGCCAGCACCTACCTCGTTGCGGGGTACAATGAGCAGTTCTTC. Translating gives CASTYLVAGYNEQFF.

This clone was counted a few times. The chain has TRBV16 and TRBJ1-1; possibly TRBD1 for D (5 bases). V was clipped by 0 bases and J by 5 bases, with 13 bases between them. Germline CDR1 is KGHSY and CDR2 is FQNENV. The CDR3 totals 15 residues. This chain's CDR3 is CASSQSAGGVTEAFF. CDR3 bases: TGTGCCAGCAGCCAATCGGCCGGAGGGGTAACTGAAGCTTTCTTT.

V gene TRBV5-1 combines with J gene TRBJ1-4, with D possibly matching TRBD1 (5 bases). The CDR3 has 16 residues. Per germline, CDR1 SGHRS and CDR2 YFSETQ. Trimming cost V 3 bases and J 7 bases, with 19 bases left between them. CDR3 DNA sequence: TGCGCCAGCAGCTGGAGGGGTTCGGACATAGGTGAAAAACTGTTTTTT. Protein: CASSWRGSDIGEKLFF.